This T cell receptor (beta chain) is from a study of blood T cells in healthy people across ages. Overall study: Template switching retrieved approximately one barcoded beta molecule for each two T cells.

To note about this clonotype: Its antigen is not identified.

Study-level findings and limits: Donors of long life had a larger count of naive CD4+ cells and greater diversity than aged donors. Per million T cells, TCR beta diversity dropped roughly linearly as age increased.

The second PCR ran about 6 to 12 cycles with a sample-barcoded 5' primer and J-beta primers. A template-switch adaptor with 12 random nucleotides tagged each cDNA molecule. TCRdb itself ran the 5' RACE reads through MiXCR, one entry per CDR3 protein. The sample shows about 730,000 distinct CDR3 sequences, around 46% of them seen only once. This CDR3 is built from 17 residues. V trimming: 0 bases; J trimming: 4 bases; junction bases outside the gene matches: 7. Germline V gene data show CDR1 as SGHDN and CDR2 as FVKESK. This receptor was identified in a woman aged 55-69 years in good health. The sequenced sample consisted of blood. The chain employs TRBV14 and TRBJ2-1, with 9 nucleotides matching TRBD2. CDR3: CASSQDRQAGGYNEQFF. CDR3 coding DNA: TGTGCCAGCAGCCAAGATCGTCAAGCGGGGGGATACAATGAGCAGTTCTTC.